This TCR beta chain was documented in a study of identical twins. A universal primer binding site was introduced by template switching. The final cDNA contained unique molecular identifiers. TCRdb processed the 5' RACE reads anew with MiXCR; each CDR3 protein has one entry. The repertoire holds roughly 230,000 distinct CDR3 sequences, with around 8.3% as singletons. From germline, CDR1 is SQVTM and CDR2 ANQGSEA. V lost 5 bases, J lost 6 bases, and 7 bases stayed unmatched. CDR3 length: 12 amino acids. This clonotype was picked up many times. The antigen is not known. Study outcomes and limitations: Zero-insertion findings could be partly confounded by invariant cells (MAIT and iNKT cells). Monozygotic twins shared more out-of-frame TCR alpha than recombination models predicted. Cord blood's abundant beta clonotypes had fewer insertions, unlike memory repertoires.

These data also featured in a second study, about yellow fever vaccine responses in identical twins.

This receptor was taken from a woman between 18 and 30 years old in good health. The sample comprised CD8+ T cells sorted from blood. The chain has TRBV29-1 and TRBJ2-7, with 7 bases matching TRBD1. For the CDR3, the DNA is TGCAGCGTTCAGGGGGTGGGGTTCGAGCAGTACTTC. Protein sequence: CSVQGVGFEQYF.